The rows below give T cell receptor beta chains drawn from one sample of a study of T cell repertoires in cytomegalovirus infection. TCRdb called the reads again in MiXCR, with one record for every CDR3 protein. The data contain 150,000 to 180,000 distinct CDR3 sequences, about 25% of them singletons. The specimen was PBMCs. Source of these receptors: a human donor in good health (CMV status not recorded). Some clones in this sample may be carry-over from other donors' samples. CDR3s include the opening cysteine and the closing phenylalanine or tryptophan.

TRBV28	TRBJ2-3	CASSFETGLATDTQYF
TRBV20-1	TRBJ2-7	CSARALAGDYEQYF
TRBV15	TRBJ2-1	CATSNRRETGEQFF
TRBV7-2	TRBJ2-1	CASSRTAGGAYNEQFF
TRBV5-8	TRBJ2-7	CASSLFISSYEQYF
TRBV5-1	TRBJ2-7	CASSLDGTYEQYF
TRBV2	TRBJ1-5	CASSFVGFGESNQPQHF
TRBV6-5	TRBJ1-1	CASRRRQGSVNTEAFF
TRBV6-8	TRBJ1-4	CASSPRDSDQEKLFF
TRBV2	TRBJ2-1	CASSPLGIEQFF
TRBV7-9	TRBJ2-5	CASSAYRGIGETQYF
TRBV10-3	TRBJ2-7	CAIKDGSSYEQYF
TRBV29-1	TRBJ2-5	CSVEGRRLQETQYF
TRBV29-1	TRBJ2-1	CSVEKTSGRSSEQFF
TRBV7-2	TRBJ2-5	CASSLERRGQGTQYF
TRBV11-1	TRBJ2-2	CASSPRLAGVNTGELFF
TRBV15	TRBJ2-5	CATSRVGNLETQYF
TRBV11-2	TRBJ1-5	CASSLDRDQPQHF
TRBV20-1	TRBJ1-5	CSARERRWGSNQPQHF
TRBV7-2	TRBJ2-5	CASSLGGGAYQETQYF
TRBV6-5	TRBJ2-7	CASQKDTRYEQYF
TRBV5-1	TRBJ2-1	CASSLGPQGTNEQFF
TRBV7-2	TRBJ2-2	CASSRGGFTGELFF
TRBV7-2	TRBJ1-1	CASSPDTLNTEAFF